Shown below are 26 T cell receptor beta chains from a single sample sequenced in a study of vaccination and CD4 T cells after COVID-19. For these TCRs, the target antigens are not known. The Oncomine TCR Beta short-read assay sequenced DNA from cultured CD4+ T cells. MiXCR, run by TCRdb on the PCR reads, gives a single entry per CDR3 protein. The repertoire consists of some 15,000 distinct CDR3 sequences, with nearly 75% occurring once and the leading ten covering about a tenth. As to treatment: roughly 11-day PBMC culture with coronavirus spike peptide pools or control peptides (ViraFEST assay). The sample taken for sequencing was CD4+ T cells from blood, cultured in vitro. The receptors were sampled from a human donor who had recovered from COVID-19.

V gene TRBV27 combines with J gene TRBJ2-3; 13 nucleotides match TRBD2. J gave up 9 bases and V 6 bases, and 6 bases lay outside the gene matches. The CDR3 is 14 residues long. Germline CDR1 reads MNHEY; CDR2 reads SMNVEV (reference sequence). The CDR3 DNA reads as TGTGCCAGCAGCTTGGGACTAGCGGGGTACACGCAGTATTTT. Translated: CASSLGLAGYTQYF.

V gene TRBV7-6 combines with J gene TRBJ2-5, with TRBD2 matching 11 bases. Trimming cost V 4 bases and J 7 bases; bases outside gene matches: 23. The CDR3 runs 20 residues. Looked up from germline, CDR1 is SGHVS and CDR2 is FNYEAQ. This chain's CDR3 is CASSSQVRGLAGGPEGTQYF. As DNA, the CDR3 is TGTGCCAGCAGCTCCCAAGTACGAGGGCTAGCGGGAGGCCCCGAGGGGACCCAGTACTTC. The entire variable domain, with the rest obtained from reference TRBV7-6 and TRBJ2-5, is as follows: GAGVSQSPRYKVTKRGQDVALRCDPISGHVSLYWYRQALGQGPEFLTYFNYEAQQDKSGLPNDRFSAERPEGSISTLTIQRTEQRDSAMYRCASSSQVRGLAGGPEGTQYFGPGTRLLVL.

The CDR3 region is CASSSPPGSAQHF. The CDR3 DNA sequence: TGTGCCAGCAGCTCCCCCCCGGGTAGTGCCCAGCATTTT. This chain joins TRBV7-2 and TRBJ1-5; D not certain. Germline V gives CDR1 SGHTA, CDR2 FQGNSA. The CDR3 has 13 residues. V was pared by 4 bases and J by 11 bases, with 15 bases between.

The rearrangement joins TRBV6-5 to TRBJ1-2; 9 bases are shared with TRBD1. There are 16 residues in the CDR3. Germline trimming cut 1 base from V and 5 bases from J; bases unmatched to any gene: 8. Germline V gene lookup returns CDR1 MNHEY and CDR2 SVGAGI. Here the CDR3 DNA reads TGTGCCAGCAGTTACTTATCGGGACAGGGCAAATATGGCTACACCTTC. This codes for CASSYLSGQGKYGYTF.

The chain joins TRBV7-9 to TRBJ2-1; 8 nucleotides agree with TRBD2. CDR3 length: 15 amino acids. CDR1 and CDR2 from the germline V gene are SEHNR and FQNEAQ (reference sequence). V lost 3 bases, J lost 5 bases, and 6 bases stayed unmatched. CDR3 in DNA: TGTGCCAGCAGCTTTCAGCGGGAGCTCGACAATGAGCAGTTCTTC. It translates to CASSFQRELDNEQFF.

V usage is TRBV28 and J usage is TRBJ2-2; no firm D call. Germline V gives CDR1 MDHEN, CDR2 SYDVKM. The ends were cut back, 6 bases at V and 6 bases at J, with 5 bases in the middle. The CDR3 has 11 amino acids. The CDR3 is CASSGSGELFF. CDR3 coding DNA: TGTGCCAGCAGCGGATCCGGGGAGCTGTTTTTT.

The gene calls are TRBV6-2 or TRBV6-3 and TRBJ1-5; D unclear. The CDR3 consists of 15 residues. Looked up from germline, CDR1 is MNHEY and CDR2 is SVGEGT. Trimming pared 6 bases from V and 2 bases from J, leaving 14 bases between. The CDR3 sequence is CASRTRWRGNQPQHF. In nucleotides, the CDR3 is TGTGCCAGCAGAACGAGGTGGAGGGGCAATCAGCCCCAGCATTTT.

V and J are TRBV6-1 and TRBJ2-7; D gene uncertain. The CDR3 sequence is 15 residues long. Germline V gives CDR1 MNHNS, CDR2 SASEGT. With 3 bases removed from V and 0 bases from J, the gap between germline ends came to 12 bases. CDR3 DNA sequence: TGTGCCAGCAGTGATTCGGGTGCCCTCTCCTACGAGCAGTACTTC. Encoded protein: CASSDSGALSYEQYF.

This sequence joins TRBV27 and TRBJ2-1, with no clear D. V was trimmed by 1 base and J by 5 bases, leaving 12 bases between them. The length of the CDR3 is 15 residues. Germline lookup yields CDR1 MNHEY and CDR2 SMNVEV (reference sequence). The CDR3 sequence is CASSLYPLRNNEQFF. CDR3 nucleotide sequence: TGTGCCAGCAGTTTATACCCCCTCAGAAACAATGAGCAGTTCTTC.

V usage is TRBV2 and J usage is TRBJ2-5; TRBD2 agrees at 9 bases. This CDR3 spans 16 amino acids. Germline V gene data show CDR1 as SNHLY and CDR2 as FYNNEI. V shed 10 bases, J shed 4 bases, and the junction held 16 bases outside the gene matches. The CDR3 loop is CATSPQGGGVRETQYF. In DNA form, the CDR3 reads TGTGCCACAAGCCCACAGGGCGGGGGGGTTCGAGAGACCCAGTACTTC. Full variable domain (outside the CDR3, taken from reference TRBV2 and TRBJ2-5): EPEVTQTPSHQVTQMGQEVILRCVPISNHLYFYWYRQILGQKVEFLVSFYNNEISEKSEIFDDQFSVERPDGSNFTLKIRSTKLEDSAMYFCATSPQGGGVRETQYFGPGTRLLVL.

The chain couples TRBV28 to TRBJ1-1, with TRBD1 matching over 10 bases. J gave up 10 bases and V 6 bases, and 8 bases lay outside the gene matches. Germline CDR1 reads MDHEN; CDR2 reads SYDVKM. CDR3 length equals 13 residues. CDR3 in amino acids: CASRSQGQGRAFF. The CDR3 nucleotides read TGTGCCAGCAGATCCCAGGGACAGGGGAGAGCTTTCTTT.

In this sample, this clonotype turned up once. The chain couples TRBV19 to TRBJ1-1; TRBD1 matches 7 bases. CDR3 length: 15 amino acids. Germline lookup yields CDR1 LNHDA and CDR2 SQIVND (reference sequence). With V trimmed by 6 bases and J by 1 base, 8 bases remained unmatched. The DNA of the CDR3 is TGTGCCAGTAGCCCCCGACAGGGAGGGAACACTGAAGCTTTCTTT. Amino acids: CASSPRQGGNTEAFF.

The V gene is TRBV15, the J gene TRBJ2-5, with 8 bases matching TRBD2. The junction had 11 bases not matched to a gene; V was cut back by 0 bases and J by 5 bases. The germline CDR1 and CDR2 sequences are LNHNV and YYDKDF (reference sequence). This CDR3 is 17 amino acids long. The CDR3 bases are TGTGCCACCAGCAGAGATGGTACTAGCGGTCGAAGGGAGACCCAGTACTTC. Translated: CATSRDGTSGRRETQYF. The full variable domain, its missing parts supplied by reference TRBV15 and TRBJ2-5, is DAMVIQNPRYQVTQFGKPVTLSCSQTLNHNVMYWYQQKSSQAPKLLFHYYDKDFNNEADTPDNFQSRRPNTSFCFLDIRSPGLGDTAMYLCATSRDGTSGRRETQYFGPGTRLLVL.

The CDR3: CASSFDPAYGYTF. The CDR3 coding sequence is TGTGCCAGCAGCTTCGATCCAGCCTATGGCTACACCTTC. The chain couples TRBV5-8 to TRBJ1-2; no clear D gene. This CDR3 contains 13 residues. The germline CDR1 and CDR2 sequences are SGHTS and YDEGEE. Deletions cut 2 bases from V and 4 bases from J, with 9 bases between.

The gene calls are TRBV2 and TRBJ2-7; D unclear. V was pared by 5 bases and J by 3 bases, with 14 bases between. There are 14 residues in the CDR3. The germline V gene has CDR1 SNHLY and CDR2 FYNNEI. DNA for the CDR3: TGTGCCAGCAGTCACACAGAAGTTATCTACGAGCAGTACTTC. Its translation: CASSHTEVIYEQYF.

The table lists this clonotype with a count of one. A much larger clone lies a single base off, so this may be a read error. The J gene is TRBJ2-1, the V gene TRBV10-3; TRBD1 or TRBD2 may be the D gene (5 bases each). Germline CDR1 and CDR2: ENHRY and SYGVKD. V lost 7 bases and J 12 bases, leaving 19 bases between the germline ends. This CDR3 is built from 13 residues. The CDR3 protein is CAITPGAASGQFF. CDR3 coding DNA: TGTGCCATCACCCCCGGGGCGGCCAGTGGGCAGTTCTTC.

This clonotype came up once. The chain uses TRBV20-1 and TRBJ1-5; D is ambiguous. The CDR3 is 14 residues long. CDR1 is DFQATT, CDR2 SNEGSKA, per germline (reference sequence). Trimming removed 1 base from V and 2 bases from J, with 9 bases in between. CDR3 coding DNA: TGCAGTGCTAGAGTAGCTCGGGGCAATCAGCCCCAGCATTTT. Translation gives CSARVARGNQPQHF.

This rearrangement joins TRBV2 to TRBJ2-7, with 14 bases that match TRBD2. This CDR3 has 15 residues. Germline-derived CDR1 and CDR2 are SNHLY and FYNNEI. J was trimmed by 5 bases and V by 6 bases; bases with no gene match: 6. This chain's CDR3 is CASRGTSGSKNEQYF. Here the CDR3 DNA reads TGTGCCAGCAGAGGGACTAGCGGGAGCAAGAACGAGCAGTACTTC.

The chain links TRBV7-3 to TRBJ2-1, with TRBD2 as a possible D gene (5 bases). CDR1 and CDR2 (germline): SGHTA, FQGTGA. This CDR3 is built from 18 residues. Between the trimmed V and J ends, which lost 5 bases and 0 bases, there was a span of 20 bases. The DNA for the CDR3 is TGTGCCAGCAGCCCAAAGGGCCTTAGCGTGAGCTCCTACAATGAGCAGTTCTTC. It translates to CASSPKGLSVSSYNEQFF.

DNA for the CDR3: TGTGCCAGCAGCCCAGAAAACAATCAGCCCCAGCATTTT. Its protein product is CASSPENNQPQHF. The chain is built from TRBV7-9 and TRBJ1-5; D is undetermined. CDR3 size: 13 residues. V was trimmed by 5 bases and J by 3 bases, leaving 8 bases between them. Germline loops: CDR1 SEHNR, CDR2 FQNEAQ (reference sequence).

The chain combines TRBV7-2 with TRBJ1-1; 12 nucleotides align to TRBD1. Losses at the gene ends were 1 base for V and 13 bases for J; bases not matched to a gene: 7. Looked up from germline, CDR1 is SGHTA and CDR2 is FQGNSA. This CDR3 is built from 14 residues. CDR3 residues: CASSLGDRGRAVFF. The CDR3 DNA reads TGTGCCAGCAGCTTAGGGGACAGGGGGCGAGCAGTTTTCTTT.

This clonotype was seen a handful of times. Here the CDR3 reads CASSLTTGGPDTQYF. CDR3 nucleotides: TGTGCCAGCAGCTTAACGACAGGGGGCCCAGATACGCAGTATTTT. This chain links TRBV7-2 with TRBJ2-3; 10 bases fit TRBD1. The CDR3 totals 15 residues. Trimming at V came to 2 bases and at J to 4 bases, leaving 3 bases not matched to a gene. The germline V gene encodes CDR1 SGHTA and CDR2 FQGNSA.

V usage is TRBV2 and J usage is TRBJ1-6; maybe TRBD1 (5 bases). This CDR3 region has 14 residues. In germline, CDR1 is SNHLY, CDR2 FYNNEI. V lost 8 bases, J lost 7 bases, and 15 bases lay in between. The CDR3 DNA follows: TGTGCCAGCGGGGCCTGGCTAGCAAATTCACCCCTCCACTTT. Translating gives CASGAWLANSPLHF.

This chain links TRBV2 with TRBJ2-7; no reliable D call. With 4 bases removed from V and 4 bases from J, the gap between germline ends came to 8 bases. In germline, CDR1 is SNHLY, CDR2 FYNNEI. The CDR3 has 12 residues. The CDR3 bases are TGTGCCAGCAGTGCCTCCCGTTACGAGCAGTACTTC. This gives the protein CASSASRYEQYF.

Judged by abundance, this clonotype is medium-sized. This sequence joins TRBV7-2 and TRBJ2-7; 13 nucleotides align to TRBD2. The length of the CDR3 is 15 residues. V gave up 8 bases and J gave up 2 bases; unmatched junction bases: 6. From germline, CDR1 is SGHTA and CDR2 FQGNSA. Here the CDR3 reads CASGKLAGGPYEQYF. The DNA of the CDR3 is TGTGCCAGCGGTAAACTAGCGGGAGGGCCCTACGAGCAGTACTTC.

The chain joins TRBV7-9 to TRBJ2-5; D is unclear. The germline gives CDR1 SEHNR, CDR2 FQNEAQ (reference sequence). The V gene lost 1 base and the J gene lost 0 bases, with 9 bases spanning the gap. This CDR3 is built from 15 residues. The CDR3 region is CASSLVALNQETQYF. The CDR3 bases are TGTGCCAGCAGCTTAGTTGCCCTCAACCAAGAGACCCAGTACTTC.